Sequencing of this T cell receptor (beta chain) was carried out in a study of spatial heterogeneity in lung cancer. Looked up from germline, CDR1 is SEHNR and CDR2 is FQNEAQ (reference sequence). Trimming took 1 base from V and 4 from J; bases not matched to a gene: 0. CDR3 length equals 13 residues. As to time point: sample taken at primary tumor resection. Researchers sequenced whole RNA taken from tumor, nontumor lung or frozen PBMC without sorting. TCRdb reprocessed the 5' RACE reads via MiXCR and lists one record per CDR3 protein. Here the sample spans about 7,300 distinct CDR3 sequences, 15% to 20% being singletons.

This chain links TRBV7-9 with TRBJ1-2; 7 nucleotides line up with TRBD1. The receptor comes from a female donor with early-stage non-small cell lung cancer. The material was PBMCs, obtained at surgery. CDR3 sequence: CASSLGQGYGYTF. CDR3 in DNA: TGTGCCAGCAGCTTAGGACAGGGCTATGGCTACACCTTC. The variable domain in full, with the rest retrieved from reference TRBV7-9 and TRBJ1-2, is DTGVSQNPRHKITKRGQNVTFRCDPISEHNRLYWYRQTLGQGPEFLTYFQNEAQLEKSRLLSDRFSAERPKGSFSTLEIQRTEQGDSAMYLCASSLGQGYGYTFGSGTRLTVV.